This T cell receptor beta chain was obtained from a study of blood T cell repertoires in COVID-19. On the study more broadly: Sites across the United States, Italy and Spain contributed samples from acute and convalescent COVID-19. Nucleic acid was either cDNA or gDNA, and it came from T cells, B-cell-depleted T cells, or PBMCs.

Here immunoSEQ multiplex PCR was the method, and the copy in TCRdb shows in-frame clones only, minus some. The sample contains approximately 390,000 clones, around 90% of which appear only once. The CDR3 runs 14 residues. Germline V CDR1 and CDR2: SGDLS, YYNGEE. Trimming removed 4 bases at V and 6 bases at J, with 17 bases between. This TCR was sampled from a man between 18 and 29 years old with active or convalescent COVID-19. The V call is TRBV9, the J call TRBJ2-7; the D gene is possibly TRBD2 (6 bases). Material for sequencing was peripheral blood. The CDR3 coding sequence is TGTGCCAGCAGCACCCAAGGTGGGGGAGGCGAGCAGTACTTC. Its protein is CASSTQGGGGEQYF.